The present T cell receptor beta chain was sequenced within a study of post-analysis software for immune sequencing data. As for the study in general: Some patients lacked subtype; others had relapsing-remitting, secondary progressive or progressive-relapsing disease.

Incorporated into the TCR beta cDNA libraries were unique molecular identifiers, which served to reduce PCR and sequencing biases. TCRdb re-called the PCR reads through MiXCR, storing one row per CDR3 protein. The sample consists of 150,000 to 200,000 distinct CDR3 sequences, about 32% of them appearing once. Comment on this clonotype: The antigen remains undetermined.

CDR3 size: 14 residues. Germline lookup yields CDR1 MDHEN and CDR2 SYDVKM. V was pared by 8 bases and J by 0 bases, with 1 base of the junction left unmatched. Study observations and caveats: People with multiple sclerosis had a significantly lower normalized Chao1 diversity than controls did. A few TRBV segments, TRBV5-6, TRBV5-1 and TRBV20-1 among them, were found more frequent in patients than controls. The authors found that F measure strongly co-clustered same-batch samples.

This receptor was obtained from a girl under 18 with multiple sclerosis. The sequenced sample consisted of blood. The chain recombines TRBV28 with TRBJ1-1; 12 bases agree with TRBD1. Here the CDR3 DNA reads TGTGCCAGCGGGACAGGGGGCATGAACACTGAAGCTTTCTTT. This translates into CASGTGGMNTEAFF.